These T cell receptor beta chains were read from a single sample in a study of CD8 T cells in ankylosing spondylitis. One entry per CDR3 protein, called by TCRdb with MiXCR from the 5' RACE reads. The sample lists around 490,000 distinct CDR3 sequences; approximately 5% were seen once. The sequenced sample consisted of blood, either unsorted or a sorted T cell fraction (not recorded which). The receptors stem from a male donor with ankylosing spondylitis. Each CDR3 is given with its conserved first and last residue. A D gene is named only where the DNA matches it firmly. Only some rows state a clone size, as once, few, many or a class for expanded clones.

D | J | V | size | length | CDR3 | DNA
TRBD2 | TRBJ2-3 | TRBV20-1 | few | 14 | CSASRGGGTDTQYF | TGCAGTGCTAGTCGCGGGGGGGGCACAGATACGCAGTATTTT
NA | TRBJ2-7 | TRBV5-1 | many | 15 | CASSSVTEGLYEQYF | TGCGCCAGCAGCTCAGTGACGGAAGGTCTCTACGAGCAGTACTTC
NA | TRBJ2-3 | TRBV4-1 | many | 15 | CASSQVGTYTDTQYF | TGCGCCAGCAGCCAAGTCGGGACCTACACAGATACGCAGTATTTT
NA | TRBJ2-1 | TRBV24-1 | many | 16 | CATSDARDAGNNEQFF | TGTGCCACCAGTGATGCCCGGGACGCTGGGAACAATGAGCAGTTCTTC
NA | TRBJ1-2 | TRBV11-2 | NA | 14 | CASSPRTLNYGYTF | TGTGCCAGCAGCCCCCGGACGCTTAACTATGGCTACACCTTC
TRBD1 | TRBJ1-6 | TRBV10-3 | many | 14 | CAISSGQSNSPLHF | TGTGCCATCAGTTCGGGACAGAGTAATTCACCCCTCCACTTT
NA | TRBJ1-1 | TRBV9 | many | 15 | CASSVGDGRMTEAFF | TGTGCCAGCAGCGTAGGTGACGGGAGGATGACTGAAGCTTTCTTT
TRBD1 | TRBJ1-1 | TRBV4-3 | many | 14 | CASSPMTGGTEAFF | TGCGCCAGCAGCCCTATGACAGGGGGCACTGAAGCTTTCTTT
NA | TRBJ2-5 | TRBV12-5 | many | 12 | CASGGSDETQYF | TGTGCTAGTGGTGGCTCCGATGAGACCCAGTACTTC
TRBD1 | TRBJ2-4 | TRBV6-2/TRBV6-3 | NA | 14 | CASSRRQGWNIQYF | TGTGCCAGCAGCCGTAGACAGGGATGGAACATTCAGTACTTC
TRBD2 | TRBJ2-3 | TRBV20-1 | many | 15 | CSARDWTSGRDTQYF | TGCAGTGCTAGAGACTGGACTAGCGGGAGGGATACGCAGTATTTT
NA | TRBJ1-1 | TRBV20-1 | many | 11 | CSASKITEAFF | TGCAGTGCTAGTAAGATCACTGAAGCTTTCTTT
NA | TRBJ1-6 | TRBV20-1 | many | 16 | CSARNLDRKNNSPLHF | TGCAGTGCTAGAAATCTAGACAGGAAAAATAATTCACCCCTCCACTTT
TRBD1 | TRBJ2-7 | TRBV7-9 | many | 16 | CASSQLATGAGYEQYF | TGTGCCAGCAGCCAGCTAGCGACAGGGGCGGGCTACGAGCAGTACTTC
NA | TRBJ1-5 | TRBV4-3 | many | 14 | CASSQEQWNQPQHF | TGCGCCAGCAGCCAAGAACAGTGGAATCAGCCCCAGCATTTT
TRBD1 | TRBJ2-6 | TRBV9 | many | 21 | CASSEFFTSRQGASGANVLTF | TGTGCCAGCTCCGAGTTCTTTACGTCGAGACAGGGGGCCTCTGGGGCCAACGTCCTGACTTTC
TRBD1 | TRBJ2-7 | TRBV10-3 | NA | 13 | CAISVDRGHEQYF | TGTGCCATCAGTGTAGACAGGGGCCACGAGCAGTACTTC
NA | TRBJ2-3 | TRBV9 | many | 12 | CASTVGGDTQYF | TGTGCCAGCACAGTCGGTGGGGATACGCAGTATTTT
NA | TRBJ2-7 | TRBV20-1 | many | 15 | CSASKGDTGDYEQYF | TGCAGTGCTAGTAAGGGGGACACCGGGGATTACGAGCAGTACTTC
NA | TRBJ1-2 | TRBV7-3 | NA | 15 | CASTSLGQGTYGYTF | TGTGCCAGCACCTCCCTGGGACAAGGGACCTATGGCTACACCTTC
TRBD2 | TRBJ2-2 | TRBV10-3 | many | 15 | CAISATGTKRGELFF | TGTGCCATCAGTGCCACCGGGACTAAAAGGGGGGAGCTGTTTTTT
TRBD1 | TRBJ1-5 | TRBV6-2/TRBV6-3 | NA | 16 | CASSYDRGISNQPQHF | TGTGCCAGCAGTTACGACAGGGGGATTAGCAATCAGCCCCAGCATTTT
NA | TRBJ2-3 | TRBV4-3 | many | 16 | CASSQEGGGATDTQYF | TGCGCCAGCAGCCAAGAGGGAGGGGGGGCGACAGATACGCAGTATTTT
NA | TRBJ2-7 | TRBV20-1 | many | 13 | CSAGLLPLWEQYF | TGCAGTGCTGGGCTTTTACCCCTCTGGGAGCAGTACTTC
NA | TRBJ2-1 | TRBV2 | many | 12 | CAGRQLYNEQFF | TGTGCCGGCCGACAGCTATACAATGAGCAGTTCTTC
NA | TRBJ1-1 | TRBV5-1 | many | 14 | CASRPISENTEAFF | TGCGCCAGCAGGCCTATTTCCGAGAACACTGAAGCTTTCTTT
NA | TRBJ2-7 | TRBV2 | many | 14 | CASSKEDSTYEQYF | TGTGCCAGCAGTAAGGAGGACAGCACCTACGAGCAGTACTTC
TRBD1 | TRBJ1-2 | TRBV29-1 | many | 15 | CSVEDRDRGGYGYTF | TGCAGCGTTGAAGACAGGGACAGGGGAGGCTATGGCTACACCTTC
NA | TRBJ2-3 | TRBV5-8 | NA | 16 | CASSPAPPMNTDTQYF | TGTGCCAGCAGCCCTGCGCCCCCCATGAACACAGATACGCAGTATTTT
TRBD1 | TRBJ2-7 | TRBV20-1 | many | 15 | CSAALQGVTSYEQYF | TGCAGTGCTGCCCTACAGGGGGTAACCTCCTACGAGCAGTACTTC
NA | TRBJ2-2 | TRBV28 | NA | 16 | CASSPPGTLLYRELFF | TGTGCCAGCAGTCCACCCGGGACTCTTTTATATAGGGAGCTGTTTTTT
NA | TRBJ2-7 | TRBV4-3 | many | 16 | CASSQGGGSSTYEQYF | TGCGCCAGCAGCCAAGGAGGAGGGTCCAGCACCTACGAGCAGTACTTC
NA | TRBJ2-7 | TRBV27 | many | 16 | CASSYGRRVSLYEQYF | TGTGCCAGCAGTTACGGCAGAAGAGTAAGCCTCTACGAGCAGTACTTC
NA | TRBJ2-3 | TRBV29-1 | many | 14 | CSVEEGQVADTQYF | TGCAGCGTTGAAGAGGGTCAGGTTGCGGATACGCAGTATTTT
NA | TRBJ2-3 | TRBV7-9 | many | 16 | CASSLQGGTSTDTQYF | TGTGCCAGCAGCTTACAGGGCGGGACTAGCACAGATACGCAGTATTTT
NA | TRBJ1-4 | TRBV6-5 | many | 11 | CASGKREKLFF | TGTGCCAGCGGGAAGCGTGAAAAACTGTTTTTT
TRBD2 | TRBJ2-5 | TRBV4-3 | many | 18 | CASSQDQASGNNQETQYF | TGCGCCAGCAGCCAAGATCAGGCTAGCGGGAACAATCAAGAGACCCAGTACTTC
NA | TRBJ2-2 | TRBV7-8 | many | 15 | CASSLVVRGTGELFF | TGTGCCAGCAGCTTAGTGGTTCGGGGCACCGGGGAGCTGTTTTTT
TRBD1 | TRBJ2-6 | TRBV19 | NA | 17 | CASSIWQGDSGANVLTF | TGTGCCAGTAGTATTTGGCAGGGGGATTCTGGGGCCAACGTCCTGACTTTC
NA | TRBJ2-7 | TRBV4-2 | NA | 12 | CASSQSPYEQYF | TGTGCCAGCAGCCAAAGTCCCTACGAGCAGTACTTC
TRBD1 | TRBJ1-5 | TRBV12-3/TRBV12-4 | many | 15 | CASSLRDSLNQPQHF | TGTGCCAGCAGTTTAAGGGACAGCCTCAATCAGCCCCAGCATTTT
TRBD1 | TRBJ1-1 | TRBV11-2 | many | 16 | CASSPRRDRPNTEAFF | TGTGCCAGCAGCCCACGTCGGGACAGGCCGAACACTGAAGCTTTCTTT
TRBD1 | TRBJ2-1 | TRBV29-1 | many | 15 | CSVFLGDRVGYEQFF | TGCAGCGTTTTTTTGGGGGACAGGGTGGGATACGAGCAGTTCTTC
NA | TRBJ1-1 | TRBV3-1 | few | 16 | CASSYSKIVGSRQAFF | TGTGCCAGCAGCTATTCCAAGATAGTGGGCAGCCGCCAAGCTTTCTTT
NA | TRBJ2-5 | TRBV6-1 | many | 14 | CASSFDELGGTQYF | TGTGCCAGCAGCTTCGACGAGCTGGGTGGGACCCAGTACTTC
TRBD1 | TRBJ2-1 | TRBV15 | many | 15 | CATSRRTGKNNEQFF | TGTGCCACCAGCAGGAGGACAGGGAAAAACAATGAGCAGTTCTTC
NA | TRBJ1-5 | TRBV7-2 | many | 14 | CASSLGRVGQPQHF | TGTGCCAGCAGCTTAGGCAGGGTTGGTCAGCCCCAGCATTTT
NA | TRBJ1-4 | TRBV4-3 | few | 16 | CASSQSLGATNEKLFF | TGCGCCAGCAGCCAAAGCCTCGGTGCAACTAATGAAAAACTGTTTTTT
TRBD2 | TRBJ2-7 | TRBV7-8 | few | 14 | CASSLREGAYEQYF | TGTGCCAGCAGTCTCCGGGAGGGGGCCTACGAGCAGTACTTC
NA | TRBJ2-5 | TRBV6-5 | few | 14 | CASSYAVLQETQYF | TGTGCCAGCAGTTACGCCGTACTCCAAGAGACCCAGTACTTC
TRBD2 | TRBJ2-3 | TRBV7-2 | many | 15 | CASSLVGTSEDTQYF | TGTGCCAGCAGCTTAGTTGGGACTAGCGAAGATACGCAGTATTTT
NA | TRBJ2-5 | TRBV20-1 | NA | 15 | CSARIPGTTQETQYF | TGCAGTGCTAGGATCCCCGGGACAACTCAAGAGACCCAGTACTTC